The 9 T cell receptor beta chains in this list originate from one sample, sequenced in a study of cytomegalovirus exposure and HLA in healthy donors. Produced via immunoSEQ multiplex PCR; TCRdb's table is partial and in-frame only. The table has some 71,000 clones, 85% to 95% seen once. Source material: PBMCs. The receptors originated from a woman aged 18-29 years in good health and CMV-seronegative.

The chain links TRBV27 to TRBJ2-3; 10 bases agree with TRBD2. The V gene's germline CDR1 is MNHEY and CDR2 SMNVEV (reference sequence). The CDR3 is made up of 14 amino acids. Unmatched junction bases numbered 6, after V lost 8 bases and J lost 4 bases. In nucleotides, the CDR3 is TGTGCCAGCCGAGCGGGAGGGCCTCCAGATACGCAGTATTTT. Residues: CASRAGGPPDTQYF.

This chain joins TRBV19 and TRBJ2-2; D is ambiguous. The germline V gene has CDR1 LNHDA and CDR2 SQIVND (reference sequence). This CDR3 comprises 15 residues. Trimming took off 4 bases at V and 2 bases at J, with 11 bases between the two ends. CDR3 sequence reads: CASSTGGTNTGELFF. The CDR3 region has the DNA TGTGCCAGTAGTACTGGCGGCACAAACACCGGGGAGCTGTTTTTT.

The chain combines TRBV7-9 with TRBJ2-1; tentatively, D is TRBD2 (5 bases). CDR1 is SEHNR, CDR2 FQNEAQ, per germline (reference sequence). The CDR3 runs 15 residues. The ends were cut back, 1 base at V and 8 bases at J, with 15 bases in the middle. This CDR3 reads CASSLVRQVRDEQFF. The CDR3 nucleotides read TGTGCCAGCAGCTTAGTGCGTCAGGTGAGGGATGAGCAGTTCTTC.

The chain joins TRBV18 to TRBJ2-1, with 9 bases lining up with TRBD1. The V gene end was trimmed by 5 bases and the J gene end by 5 bases; junction bases not matched to a gene: 7. Per germline, CDR1 KGHSH and CDR2 LQKENI. This CDR3 comprises 15 residues. The CDR3 DNA follows: TGTGCCAGCTCAGAGGGACAGGGCCCCCACAATGAGCAGTTCTTC. Its translation: CASSEGQGPHNEQFF.

This chain connects TRBV15 to TRBJ2-1, with 8 bases matching TRBD2. V was clipped by 3 bases and J by 2 bases; unmatched bases: 6. Germline CDR1 reads LNHNV; CDR2 reads YYDKDF (reference sequence). The CDR3 runs to 16 residues. CDR3 residues: CATSSELAGTYNEQFF. CDR3 in DNA: TGTGCCACCAGCAGCGAGTTAGCGGGAACCTACAATGAGCAGTTCTTC.

This chain uses TRBV10-3 with TRBJ1-2; the match to TRBD1 covers 9 bases. Germline CDR1 reads ENHRY; CDR2 reads SYGVKD. This CDR3 comprises 15 residues. With 5 bases clipped from V and 6 bases from J, the junction kept 10 bases outside the gene matches. The CDR3, as DNA: TGTGCCATCAGTCCCGTCAGGGGACAGGGTGATGGCTACACCTTC. Protein sequence: CAISPVRGQGDGYTF.

The V gene is TRBV13, the J gene TRBJ2-1; D may be TRBD2 (6 bases). The V gene lost 2 bases and the J gene lost 1 base, with 18 bases spanning the gap. The CDR3 loop spans 18 amino acids. Germline V gives CDR1 PRHDT, CDR2 FYEKMQ (reference sequence). DNA of the CDR3: TGTGCCAGCAGCTTACGGGGGAGTCTAGTTTTTTCCTACAATGAGCAGTTCTTC. It codes for CASSLRGSLVFSYNEQFF.

This chain uses TRBV19 with TRBJ2-1; 7 bases are shared with TRBD1. V was pared by 6 bases and J by 7 bases, with 3 bases of the junction left unmatched. This CDR3 has 12 residues. The germline gives CDR1 LNHDA, CDR2 SQIVND (reference sequence). The chain's CDR3 is CASRRQGNEQFF. The CDR3 bases are TGTGCCAGTAGACGACAGGGAAATGAGCAGTTCTTC. Based on the CDR3 plus reference TRBV19 and TRBJ2-1, the full variable domain is DGGITQSPKYLFRKEGQNVTLSCEQNLNHDAMYWYRQDPGQGLRLIYYSQIVNDFQKGDIAEGYSVSREKKESFPLTVTSAQKNPTAFYLCASRRQGNEQFFGPGTRLTVL.

The chain combines TRBV7-9 with TRBJ1-2; TRBD1 is a possible D gene (5 bases). Germline V CDR1 and CDR2: SEHNR, FQNEAQ (reference sequence). The CDR3 length is 16 residues. V was pared by 3 bases and J by 3 bases, with 17 bases between. The CDR3 loop is CASSFMTQAHHYGYTF. The CDR3 nucleotides read TGTGCCAGCAGCTTTATGACACAGGCTCATCACTATGGCTACACCTTC.